These 20 T cell receptor beta chains were all obtained from the same sample, sequenced in a study of memory CD4+ T cells and cytomegalovirus serostatus. TCRdb's table, derived via immunoSEQ multiplex PCR, lists solely in-frame clones and lacks some. Of about 52,000 clones detected, over 70% appear once; the ten largest clones hold just under 2%. The sort gate was single viable CD3+CD4+CD8-CD45RO+ cells for memory CD4+ T cells. Sequenced sample: memory CD4+ T cells from blood. These receptors all come from an adult in good health and CMV-seropositive.

The count of this clone is one. The rearrangement uses TRBV25-1 and TRBJ1-5; D gene ambiguous. Germline loops: CDR1 MGHDK, CDR2 SYGVNS. Trimming left V 3 bases short and J 5 bases short, with 11 bases between. The CDR3 spans 14 residues. The CDR3 DNA reads as TGTGCCAGCAGTGATAGTAGGGCCTATCAGCCCCAGCATTTT. It encodes CASSDSRAYQPQHF. Drawing the rest from reference TRBV25-1 and TRBJ1-5, the complete variable domain is EADIYQTPRYLVIGTGKKITLECSQTMGHDKMYWYQQDPGMELHLIHYSYGVNSTEKGDLSSESTVSRIRTEHFPLTLESARPSHTSQYLCASSDSRAYQPQHFGDGTRLSIL.

In its sample, this clone was seen a few times. This chain connects TRBV28 to TRBJ1-2; 10 bases map to TRBD1. The CDR3 length is 16 residues. In germline, CDR1 is MDHEN, CDR2 SYDVKM. J gave up 4 bases and V 8 bases, and 13 bases lay outside the gene matches. The CDR3 bases are TGTGCCAGCGGAGGGGACAGGGGAACTTTCGCCTATGGCTACACCTTC. Amino acid sequence: CASGGDRGTFAYGYTF.

The J gene is TRBJ1-1, the V gene TRBV28; D gene unclear. This CDR3 has 16 amino acids. In germline, CDR1 is MDHEN, CDR2 SYDVKM. V lost 8 bases, J lost 0 bases, and 19 bases lay in between. CDR3 sequence: CASLFSLRDMNTEAFF. The CDR3 DNA reads as TGTGCCAGCCTTTTCTCCCTCAGAGATATGAACACTGAAGCTTTCTTT.

This chain connects TRBV7-8 to TRBJ2-3; 9 positions agree with TRBD2. V lost 5 bases, J lost 5 bases, and 14 bases stayed unmatched. This CDR3 spans 17 amino acids. Per germline, CDR1 SGHVS and CDR2 FQNEAQ. Written as DNA, the CDR3 is TGTGCCAGCAGCCTATTCAACGAGCGGGAGGTGGTAGATACGCAGTATTTT. This gives the protein CASSLFNEREVVDTQYF.

V usage is TRBV29-1 and J usage is TRBJ2-1; the D is unclear. V lost 4 bases to trimming and J lost 3 bases, with 16 bases between them. Germline V gives CDR1 SQVTM, CDR2 ANQGSEA. CDR3 length: 15 residues. CDR3 amino acids: CSVASVVGYYNEQFF. CDR3 DNA: TGCAGCGTTGCGTCCGTCGTCGGTTACTACAATGAGCAGTTCTTC.

The chain recombines TRBV4-3 with TRBJ2-1; D is possibly TRBD2 (5 bases). The CDR3 runs to 14 residues. V was trimmed by 1 base and J by 9 bases, leaving 13 bases between them. Germline V gene lookup returns CDR1 LGHNA and CDR2 YSLEER. CDR3 region: CASSQGSGEGEQFF. As DNA, the CDR3 is TGCGCCAGCAGCCAAGGATCGGGTGAGGGTGAGCAGTTCTTC.

V gene TRBV5-1 combines with J gene TRBJ2-7; D may be TRBD1 or TRBD2 (5 bases each). The germline CDR1 and CDR2 sequences are SGHRS and YFSETQ. Trimming left V 3 bases short and J 4 bases short, with 23 bases between. The CDR3 extends over 17 amino acids. The CDR3 coding sequence is TGCGCCAGCAGCTCTACCTCCGTTGGGGCGGGTTCGTACGAGCAGTACTTC. This gives the protein CASSSTSVGAGSYEQYF.

Worth noting for this clone: This sample includes further DNA sequences coding for the same CDR3. This chain joins TRBV29-1 and TRBJ1-2; D remains unclear. The CDR3 consists of 12 residues. Germline CDR1 SQVTM, CDR2 ANQGSEA. V dropped 1 base and J dropped 4 bases, with 7 bases sitting between them. CDR3 residues: CSVEGQFYGYTF. CDR3 sequence (DNA): TGCAGCGTTGAAGGGCAGTTCTATGGCTACACCTTC.

The V gene is TRBV6-1, the J gene TRBJ2-4, with D hard to call. V was cut by 5 bases and J by 6 bases, with 14 bases left in between. Germline assignment: CDR1 MNHNS and CDR2 SASEGT. The CDR3 spans 14 residues. CDR3 region: CASSPESGRNIQYF. The CDR3 region has the DNA TGTGCCAGCAGTCCCGAATCCGGGCGAAACATTCAGTACTTC.

This chain uses TRBV7-2 with TRBJ2-7; no clear D. This CDR3 has 13 amino acids. CDR1 is SGHTA and CDR2 is FQGNSA in the germline V gene. The germline V and J ends were trimmed by 1 base and 3 bases, with 7 bases remaining between them. CDR3 bases: TGTGCCAGCAGCTTAGTCGGCGGCTACGAGCAGTACTTC. Its protein product is CASSLVGGYEQYF.

The chain joins TRBV7-2 to TRBJ2-7; possibly TRBD1 for D (5 bases). This CDR3 region has 17 residues. The V end lost 4 bases, the J end lost 0 bases, and 19 bases lay between the germline ends. Germline values: CDR1 SGHTA, CDR2 FQGNSA. The chain's CDR3 is CASSSTPPRASSYEQYF. The CDR3 DNA sequence: TGTGCCAGCAGCTCAACTCCTCCCAGGGCTAGCTCCTACGAGCAGTACTTC.

CDR3 bases: TGTGCCAGCAGTGAAACAGGGGGCAAGATTTCACCCCTCCACTTT. It yields the protein CASSETGGKISPLHF. V is TRBV25-1 and J is TRBJ1-6, with 9 bases identical to TRBD1. Germline V gene sequence: CDR1 MGHDK, CDR2 SYGVNS. With 2 bases clipped from V and 9 bases from J, the junction kept 5 bases outside the gene matches. The CDR3 runs 15 residues.

The chain uses TRBV6-1 and TRBJ1-5; 8 bases align to TRBD1. Germline values: CDR1 MNHNS, CDR2 SASEGT. This CDR3 contains 18 residues. The V segment lost 0 bases and the J segment 2 bases; nucleotides outside the gene matches: 9. DNA for the CDR3: TGTGCCAGCAGTGAAGCCTTTAGCAGGGGGCAAGGCAATCAGCCCCAGCATTTT. Residues: CASSEAFSRGQGNQPQHF.

The chain uses TRBV7-9 and TRBJ2-1; 7 bases line up with TRBD2. The junction had 12 bases not matched to a gene; V was cut back by 5 bases and J by 8 bases. CDR1 and CDR2 (germline): SEHNR, FQNEAQ (reference sequence). This CDR3 contains 15 residues. The CDR3 reads CASSPKELATDEQFF. The CDR3 DNA sequence: TGTGCCAGCAGCCCTAAGGAACTAGCGACCGATGAGCAGTTCTTC. Full variable domain (outside the CDR3, taken from reference TRBV7-9 and TRBJ2-1): DTGVSQNPRHKITKRGQNVTFRCDPISEHNRLYWYRQTLGQGPEFLTYFQNEAQLEKSRLLSDRFSAERPKGSFSTLEIQRTEQGDSAMYLCASSPKELATDEQFFGPGTRLTVL.

The gene calls are TRBV7-2 and TRBJ2-4; D might be TRBD1 (6 bases). In germline, CDR1 is SGHTA, CDR2 FQGNSA. This CDR3 has 16 residues. Trimming took off 3 bases at V and 1 base at J, with 13 bases between the two ends. The CDR3: CASSLAGASAKNIQYF. The CDR3 DNA is TGTGCCAGCAGCTTGGCAGGGGCGTCGGCCAAAAACATTCAGTACTTC.

The gene calls are TRBV10-3 and TRBJ2-1; 8 bases are a match to TRBD2. CDR3 length: 14 residues. Germline CDR1 and CDR2: ENHRY and SYGVKD. J was trimmed by 5 bases and V by 5 bases; bases with no gene match: 5. CDR3 bases: TGTGCCATCAGTAGGCTAGCGGGTGACAATGAGCAGTTCTTC. Encoded protein: CAISRLAGDNEQFF.

The chain joins TRBV7-2 to TRBJ2-5; D is ambiguous. This CDR3 contains 14 residues. V dropped 6 bases and J dropped 4 bases, with 15 bases sitting between them. Germline lookup yields CDR1 SGHTA and CDR2 FQGNSA. CDR3 in amino acids: CASSYLGSGETQYF. CDR3 DNA sequence: TGTGCCAGCAGTTATCTCGGGTCCGGAGAGACCCAGTACTTC.

The chain is built from TRBV6-6 and TRBJ2-1, with TRBD2 matching over 7 bases. The CDR3 spans 15 residues. Germline CDR1 MNHNY, CDR2 SVGAGI (reference sequence). V was clipped by 6 bases and J by 1 base; unmatched bases: 6. The CDR3 reads CASSRSGISYNEQFF. The CDR3, as DNA: TGTGCCAGCAGCCGCAGCGGGATTTCCTACAATGAGCAGTTCTTC.

The genes are TRBV19 and TRBJ1-2; possible D gene TRBD1, 5 bases. The germline CDR1 and CDR2 sequences are LNHDA and SQIVND (reference sequence). This CDR3 is built from 13 residues. V was cut by 3 bases and J by 4 bases, with 9 bases left in between. CDR3: CASSMVGGYGYTF. CDR3 sequence (DNA): TGTGCCAGTAGTATGGTCGGGGGCTATGGCTACACCTTC.

This chain joins TRBV7-9 and TRBJ1-2; TRBD1 might be the D (5 bases). This CDR3 is 15 amino acids long. Trimming stripped 3 bases from V and 4 bases from J, with 15 bases between. Germline V gives CDR1 SEHNR, CDR2 FQNEAQ (reference sequence). The CDR3 DNA is TGTGCCAGCAGCTTCAGAGGGTTGGGGGTCTATGGCTACACCTTC. Its protein is CASSFRGLGVYGYTF. Together with reference TRBV7-9 and TRBJ1-2, the CDR3 gives the full variable domain: DTGVSQNPRHKITKRGQNVTFRCDPISEHNRLYWYRQTLGQGPEFLTYFQNEAQLEKSRLLSDRFSAERPKGSFSTLEIQRTEQGDSAMYLCASSFRGLGVYGYTFGSGTRLTVV.